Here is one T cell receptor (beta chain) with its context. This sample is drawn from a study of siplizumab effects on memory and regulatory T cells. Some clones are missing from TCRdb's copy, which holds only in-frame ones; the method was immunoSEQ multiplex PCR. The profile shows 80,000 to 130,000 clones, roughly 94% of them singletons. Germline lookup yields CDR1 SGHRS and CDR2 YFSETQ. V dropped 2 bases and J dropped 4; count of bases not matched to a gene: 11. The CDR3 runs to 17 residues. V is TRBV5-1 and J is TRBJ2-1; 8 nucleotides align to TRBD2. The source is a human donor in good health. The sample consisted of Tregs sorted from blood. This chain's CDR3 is CASSLRTSPGGYNEQFF. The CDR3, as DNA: TGCGCCAGCAGCTTAAGGACTAGCCCAGGCGGGTACAATGAGCAGTTCTTC.